This T cell receptor beta chain comes out of a study of blood T cell repertoires in COVID-19. The ends were cut back, 2 bases at V and 4 bases at J, with 6 bases in the middle. CDR1 is SEHNR and CDR2 is FQNEAQ in the germline V gene (reference sequence). This CDR3 has 12 amino acids. As processed by the authors: Estimation of nucleated cell counts relied on the amplification of reference gene primers. Here immunoSEQ multiplex PCR was the method, and the copy in TCRdb shows in-frame clones only, minus some. That table is the source of V, J and clone size, and D and trimming were worked out from the DNA. The repertoire holds about 240,000 clones, with roughly four fifths as singletons.

V and J are TRBV7-9 and TRBJ2-7; tentative D call: TRBD2 (5 bases). This TCR was sampled from a woman aged 80 or over with acute or convalescent COVID-19. The sample comprised peripheral blood. CDR3 region: CASSLRGYEQYF. DNA of the CDR3: TGTGCCAGCAGCTTACGGGGTTACGAGCAGTACTTC.